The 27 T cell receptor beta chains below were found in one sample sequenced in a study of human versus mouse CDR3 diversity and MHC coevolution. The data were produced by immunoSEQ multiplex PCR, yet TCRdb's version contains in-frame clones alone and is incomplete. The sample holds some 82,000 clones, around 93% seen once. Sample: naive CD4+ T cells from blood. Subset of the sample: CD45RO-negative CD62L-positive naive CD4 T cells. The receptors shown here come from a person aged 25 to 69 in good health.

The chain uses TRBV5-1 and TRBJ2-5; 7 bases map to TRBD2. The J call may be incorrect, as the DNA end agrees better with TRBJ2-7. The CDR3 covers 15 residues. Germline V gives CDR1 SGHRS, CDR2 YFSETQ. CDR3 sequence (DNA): TGCGCCAGCAGCTTGGGCCTAGCGGAACTCTACGAGCAGTACTTC. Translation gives CASSLGLAELYEQYF.

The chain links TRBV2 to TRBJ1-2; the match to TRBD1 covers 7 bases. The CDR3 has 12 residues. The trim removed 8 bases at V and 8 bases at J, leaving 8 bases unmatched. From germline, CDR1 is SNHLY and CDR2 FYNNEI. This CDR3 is CASPGQTSGYTF. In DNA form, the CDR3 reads TGTGCCAGCCCGGGACAGACCAGCGGCTACACCTTC.

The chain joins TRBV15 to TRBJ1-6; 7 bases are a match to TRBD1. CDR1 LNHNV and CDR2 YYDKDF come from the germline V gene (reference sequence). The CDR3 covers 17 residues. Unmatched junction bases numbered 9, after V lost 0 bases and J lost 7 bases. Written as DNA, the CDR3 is TGTGCCACCAGCAGAGAGATATCGCGACAGGGCAATTCACCCCTCCACTTT. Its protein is CATSREISRQGNSPLHF. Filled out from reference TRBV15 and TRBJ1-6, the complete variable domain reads DAMVIQNPRYQVTQFGKPVTLSCSQTLNHNVMYWYQQKSSQAPKLLFHYYDKDFNNEADTPDNFQSRRPNTSFCFLDIRSPGLGDTAMYLCATSREISRQGNSPLHFGNGTRLTVT.

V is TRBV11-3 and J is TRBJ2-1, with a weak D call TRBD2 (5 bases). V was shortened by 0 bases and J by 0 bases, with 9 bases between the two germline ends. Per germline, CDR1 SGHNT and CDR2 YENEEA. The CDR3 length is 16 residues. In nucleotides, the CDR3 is TGTGCCAGCAGCTTAGAATTAGGGAGCTCCTACAATGAGCAGTTCTTC. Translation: CASSLELGSSYNEQFF. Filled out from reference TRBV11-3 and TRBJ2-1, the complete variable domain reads EAGVVQSPRYKIIEKKQPVAFWCNPISGHNTLYWYLQNLGQGPELLIRYENEEAVDDSQLPKDRFSAERLKGVDSTLKIQPAELGDSAVYLCASSLELGSSYNEQFFGPGTRLTVL.

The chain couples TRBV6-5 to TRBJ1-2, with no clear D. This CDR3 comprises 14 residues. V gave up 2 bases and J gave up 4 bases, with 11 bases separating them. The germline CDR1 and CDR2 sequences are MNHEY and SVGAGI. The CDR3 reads CASSYGGHFYGYTF. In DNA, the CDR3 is TGTGCCAGCAGTTACGGCGGTCACTTCTATGGCTACACCTTC.

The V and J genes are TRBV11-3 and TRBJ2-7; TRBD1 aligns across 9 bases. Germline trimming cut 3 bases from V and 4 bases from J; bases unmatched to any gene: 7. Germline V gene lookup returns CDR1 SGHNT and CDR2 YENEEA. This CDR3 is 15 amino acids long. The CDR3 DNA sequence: TGTGCCAGCAGCTTTGCACCGGGACAGGGATACGAGCAGTACTTC. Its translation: CASSFAPGQGYEQYF.

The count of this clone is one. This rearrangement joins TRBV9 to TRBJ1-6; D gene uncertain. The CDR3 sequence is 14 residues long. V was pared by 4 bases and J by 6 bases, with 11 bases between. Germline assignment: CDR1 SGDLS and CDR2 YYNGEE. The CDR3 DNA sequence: TGTGCCAGCAGCCTGGAGCGCTTTAATTCACCCCTCCACTTT. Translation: CASSLERFNSPLHF.

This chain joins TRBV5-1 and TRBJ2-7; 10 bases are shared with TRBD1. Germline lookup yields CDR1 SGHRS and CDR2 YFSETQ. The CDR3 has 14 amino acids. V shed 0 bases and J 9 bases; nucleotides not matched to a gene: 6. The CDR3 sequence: CASSLVGTGDGQYF. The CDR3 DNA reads TGCGCCAGCAGCTTGGTGGGGACAGGGGATGGGCAGTACTTC.

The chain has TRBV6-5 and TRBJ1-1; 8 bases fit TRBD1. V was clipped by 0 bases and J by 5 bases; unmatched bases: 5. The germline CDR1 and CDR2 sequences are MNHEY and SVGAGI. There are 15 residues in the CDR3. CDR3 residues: CASSYSPTGVTEAFF. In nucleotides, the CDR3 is TGTGCCAGCAGTTACTCACCGACAGGGGTGACTGAAGCTTTCTTT.

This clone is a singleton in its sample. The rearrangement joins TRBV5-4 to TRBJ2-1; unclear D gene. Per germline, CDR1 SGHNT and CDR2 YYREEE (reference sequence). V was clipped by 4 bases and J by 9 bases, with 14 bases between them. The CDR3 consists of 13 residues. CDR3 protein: CASSPVLGSEQFF. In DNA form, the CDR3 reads TGTGCCAGCAGCCCAGTGCTGGGCAGTGAGCAGTTCTTC.

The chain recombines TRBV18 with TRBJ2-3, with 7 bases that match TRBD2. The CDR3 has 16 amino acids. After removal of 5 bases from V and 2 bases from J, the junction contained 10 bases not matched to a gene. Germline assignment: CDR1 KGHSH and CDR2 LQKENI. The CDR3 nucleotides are TGTGCCAGCTCATCCAGACTAGCCACAGTCACAGATACGCAGTATTTT. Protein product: CASSSRLATVTDTQYF.

CDR3 in amino acids: CASSFSRADSPLHF. CDR3 coding DNA: TGTGCCAGCAGTTTTTCCAGGGCTGATTCACCCCTCCACTTT. The gene calls are TRBV27 and TRBJ1-6; D may be TRBD1 (5 bases). This CDR3 is built from 14 residues. V lost 3 bases to trimming and J lost 8 bases, with 11 bases between them. Germline V gene lookup returns CDR1 MNHEY and CDR2 SMNVEV (reference sequence).

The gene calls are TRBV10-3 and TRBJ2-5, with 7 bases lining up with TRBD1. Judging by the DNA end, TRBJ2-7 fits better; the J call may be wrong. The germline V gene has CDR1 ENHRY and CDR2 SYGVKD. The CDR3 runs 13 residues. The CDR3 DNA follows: TGTGCCATCAGGGGGGACAGCTACTACGAGCAGTACTTC. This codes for CAIRGDSYYEQYF.

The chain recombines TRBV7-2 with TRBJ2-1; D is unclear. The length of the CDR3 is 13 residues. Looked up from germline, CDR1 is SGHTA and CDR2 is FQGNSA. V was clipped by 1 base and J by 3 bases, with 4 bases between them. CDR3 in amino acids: CASSLGHYNEQFF. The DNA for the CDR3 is TGTGCCAGCAGCTTAGGGCACTACAATGAGCAGTTCTTC. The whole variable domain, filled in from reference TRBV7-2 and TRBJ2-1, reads GAGVSQSPSNKVTEKGKDVELRCDPISGHTALYWYRQSLGQGLEFLIYFQGNSAPDKSGLPSDRFSAERTGGSVSTLTIQRTQQEDSAVYLCASSLGHYNEQFFGPGTRLTVL.

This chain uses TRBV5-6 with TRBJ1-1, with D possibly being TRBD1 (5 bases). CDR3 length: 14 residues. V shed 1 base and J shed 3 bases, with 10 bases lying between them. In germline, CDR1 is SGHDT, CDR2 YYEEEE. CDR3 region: CASSLFGGYTEAFF. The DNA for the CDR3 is TGTGCCAGCAGCTTGTTCGGGGGTTACACTGAAGCTTTCTTT.

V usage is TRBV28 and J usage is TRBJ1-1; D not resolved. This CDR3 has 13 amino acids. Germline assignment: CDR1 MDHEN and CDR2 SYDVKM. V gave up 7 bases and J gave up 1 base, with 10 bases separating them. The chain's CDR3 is CASKRHPNTEAFF. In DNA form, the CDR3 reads TGTGCCAGCAAAAGACATCCGAACACTGAAGCTTTCTTT.

CDR3 nucleotides: TGTGCCAGCTCACCGTGGACAAACGGGGAGCTGTTTTTT. As protein: CASSPWTNGELFF. V and J are TRBV18 and TRBJ2-2, with D possibly being TRBD1 (5 bases). The CDR3 sequence is 13 residues long. V was cut by 3 bases and J by 7 bases, with 9 bases left in between. Germline values: CDR1 KGHSH, CDR2 LQKENI.

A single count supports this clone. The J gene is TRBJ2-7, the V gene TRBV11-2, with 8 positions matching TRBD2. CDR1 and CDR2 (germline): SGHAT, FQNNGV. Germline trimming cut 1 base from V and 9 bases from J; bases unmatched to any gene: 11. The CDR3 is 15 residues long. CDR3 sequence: CASSLVPYGGALQYF. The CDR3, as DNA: TGTGCCAGCAGCTTAGTACCCTACGGGGGGGCCTTGCAGTACTTC. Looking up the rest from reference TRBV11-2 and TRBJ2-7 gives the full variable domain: EAGVAQSPRYKIIEKRQSVAFWCNPISGHATLYWYQQILGQGPKLLIQFQNNGVVDDSQLPKDRFSAERLKGVDSTLKIQPAKLEDSAVYLCASSLVPYGGALQYFGPGTRLTVT.

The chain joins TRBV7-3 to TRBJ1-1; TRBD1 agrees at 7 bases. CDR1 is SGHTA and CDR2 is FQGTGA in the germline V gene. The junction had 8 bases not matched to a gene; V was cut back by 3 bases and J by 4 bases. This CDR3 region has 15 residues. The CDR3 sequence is CASSLVPKGATEAFF. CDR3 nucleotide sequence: TGTGCCAGCAGCTTGGTCCCAAAGGGGGCCACTGAAGCTTTCTTT.

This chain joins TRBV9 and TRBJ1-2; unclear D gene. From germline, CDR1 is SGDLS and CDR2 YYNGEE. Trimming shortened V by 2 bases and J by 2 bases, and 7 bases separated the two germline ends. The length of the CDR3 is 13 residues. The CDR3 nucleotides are TGTGCCAGCAGCGTGTCCCTAAACTATGGCTACACCTTC. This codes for CASSVSLNYGYTF.

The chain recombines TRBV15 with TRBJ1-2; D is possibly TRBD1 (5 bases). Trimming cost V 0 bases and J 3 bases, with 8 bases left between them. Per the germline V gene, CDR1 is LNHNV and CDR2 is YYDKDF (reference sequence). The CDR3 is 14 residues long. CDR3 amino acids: CATSRDRGYYGYTF. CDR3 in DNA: TGTGCCACCAGCAGAGATCGGGGGTACTATGGCTACACCTTC.

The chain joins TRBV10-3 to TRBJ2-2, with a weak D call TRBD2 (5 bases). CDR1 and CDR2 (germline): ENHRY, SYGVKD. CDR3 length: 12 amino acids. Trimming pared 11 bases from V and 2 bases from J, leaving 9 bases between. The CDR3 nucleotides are TGTGCCTCCGGGGAAAACACCGGGGAGCTGTTTTTT. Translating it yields CASGENTGELFF.

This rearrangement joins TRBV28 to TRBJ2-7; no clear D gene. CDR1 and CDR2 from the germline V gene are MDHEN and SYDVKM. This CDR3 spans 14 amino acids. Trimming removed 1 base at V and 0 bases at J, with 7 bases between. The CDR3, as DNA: TGTGCCAGCAGTTTATTGTCAGGCTCCTACGAGCAGTACTTC. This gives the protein CASSLLSGSYEQYF.

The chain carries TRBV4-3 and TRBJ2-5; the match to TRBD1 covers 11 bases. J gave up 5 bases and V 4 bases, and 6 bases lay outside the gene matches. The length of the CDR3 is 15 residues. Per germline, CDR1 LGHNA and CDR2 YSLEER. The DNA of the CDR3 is TGCGCCAGCAGCCCACAGGACAGGGGGCGGGAGACCCAGTACTTC. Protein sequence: CASSPQDRGRETQYF.

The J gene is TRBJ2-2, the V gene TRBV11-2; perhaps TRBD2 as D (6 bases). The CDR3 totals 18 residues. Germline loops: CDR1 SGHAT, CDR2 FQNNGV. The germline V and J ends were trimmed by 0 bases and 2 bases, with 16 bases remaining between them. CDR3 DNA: TGTGCCAGCAGCTTAGATCGAGGGAGGAGGTTTAACACCGGGGAGCTGTTTTTT. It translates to CASSLDRGRRFNTGELFF.

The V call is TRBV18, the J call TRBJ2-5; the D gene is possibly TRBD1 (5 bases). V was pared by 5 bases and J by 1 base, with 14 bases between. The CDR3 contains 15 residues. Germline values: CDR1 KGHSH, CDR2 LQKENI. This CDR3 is CASSRTSSFQETQYF. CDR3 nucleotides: TGTGCCAGCTCAAGGACATCGAGTTTCCAAGAGACCCAGTACTTC.

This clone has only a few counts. The DNA of the CDR3 is TGTGCCAGCAGTTTCAGTGGAAACACCATATATTTT. It translates to CASSFSGNTIYF. The gene calls are TRBV28 and TRBJ1-3, with D hard to call. Trimming shortened V by 3 bases and J by 3 bases, and 3 bases separated the two germline ends. The CDR3 consists of 12 residues. Per the germline V gene, CDR1 is MDHEN and CDR2 is SYDVKM.